A selection of T cell receptor beta chains follows, all from one sample in a study of shared clonotypes between healthy human individuals. Assay used: immunoSEQ multiplex PCR; TCRdb lists only in-frame clones, some missing. There are about 700,000 clones in the sample; about 74% occur only once, and 1.5% to 2% lies in the top ten. The source material was memory CD4+ T cells sorted from blood. All receptors come from a woman in her twenties or thirties in good health. The CDR3 runs from the conserved cysteine through the conserved F or W. A D gene is named only where the DNA matches it firmly. Clone sizes are given selectively: once, few, many, or a class where the clone is expanded.

D,J,V,size,DNA,CDR3
.,TRBJ1-2,TRBV19,.,TGTGCCAGTAGTGCCAGGGCGGAGGGCTACACCTTC,CASSARAEGYTF
TRBD1,TRBJ1-1,TRBV2,.,TGTGCCAGCAATGACAGGGGCCGCACTGAAGCTTTCTTT,CASNDRGRTEAFF
.,TRBJ2-1,TRBV10-2,.,TGCGCCAGCAGTGATCTAGCCCGGAGCTCCTACAATGAGCAGTTCTTC,CASSDLARSSYNEQFF
TRBD1,TRBJ1-3,TRBV11-2,.,TGTGCCAGCAGCCTTGACAGGGCCTCTGGAAACACCATATATTTT,CASSLDRASGNTIYF
.,TRBJ1-4,TRBV18,.,TGTGCCAGCGCAGAGGGCAGGAATGAAAAACTGTTTTTT,CASAEGRNEKLFF
TRBD1,TRBJ1-5,TRBV6-6,.,TGTGCCAGCAGCCGAGGACAGGGAATGTCTCAGCCCCAGCATTTT,CASSRGQGMSQPQHF
.,TRBJ2-1,TRBV5-1,once,TGCGCCAGCAGCTTGGGGGAGGCCTGGTACAATGAGCAGTTCTTC,CASSLGEAWYNEQFF
.,TRBJ2-1,TRBV29-1,.,TGCAGCGTTGGCTCCCGACAGGCGAATGAGCAGTTCTTC,CSVGSRQANEQFF
TRBD2,TRBJ2-2,TRBV5-1,.,TGCGCCAGCAGCTCCTCAGGACTAGCGTACACCGGGGAGCTGTTTTTT,CASSSSGLAYTGELFF
TRBD1,TRBJ1-2,TRBV18,few,TGTGCCAGCTCACTGGTCGGGACAGGGCGATATGGCTACACCTTC,CASSLVGTGRYGYTF
TRBD2,TRBJ2-3,TRBV4-1,.,TGCGCCAGCAGAAGGCGGGAGGGCCTGGATACGCAGTATTTT,CASRRREGLDTQYF
TRBD1,TRBJ2-5,TRBV5-1,.,TGCGCCAGCAGCGTCAGGACAGGTCTAGTGGAGACCCAGTACTTC,CASSVRTGLVETQYF
TRBD1,TRBJ1-1,TRBV7-6,.,TGTGCCAGCAGATCCGGGACAGGGGGCGATAGCACTGAAGCTTTCTTT,CASRSGTGGDSTEAFF
TRBD2,TRBJ2-6,TRBV28,.,TGTGCCAGCAGTTTAAGGATGGCTAGCGGGTACCGGTCTGGGGCCAACGTCCTGACTTTC,CASSLRMASGYRSGANVLTF
TRBD2,TRBJ2-7,TRBV11-3,.,TGTGCCAGCAGCTTAGGGGGACTAGCGGGACCCTACGAGCAGTACTTC,CASSLGGLAGPYEQYF
.,TRBJ2-3,TRBV5-1,many,TGCGCCAGCAGCACGACTAAGGCGACAGATACGCAGTATTTT,CASSTTKATDTQYF
.,TRBJ2-5,TRBV4-1,.,TGCGCCAGCAGCCAATTGTCTGGGATGGGGGAGACCCAGTACTTC,CASSQLSGMGETQYF
.,TRBJ2-7,TRBV29-1,many,TGCAGCGTCGTGGACAGACTAGATTTGGAGCAGTACTTC,CSVVDRLDLEQYF
TRBD1,TRBJ2-5,TRBV19,.,TGTGCCAGTAGTTTTACAGGGGCACAAGAGACCCAGTACTTC,CASSFTGAQETQYF
.,TRBJ1-3,TRBV6-1,.,TGTGCCAGCAGTGTATCGGTTATCTCTGGAAACACCATATATTTT,CASSVSVISGNTIYF
.,TRBJ2-5,TRBV5-1,.,TGCGCCAGCAGCTTGGTAGCCCGAGGAGAGACCCAGTACTTC,CASSLVARGETQYF
.,TRBJ2-3,TRBV20-1,.,TGCAGTGCTACGTGGGCAGATACGCAGTATTTT,CSATWADTQYF
TRBD1,TRBJ2-7,TRBV11-3,.,TGTGCCAGCAGCCCAGCAGGTAGGGGGCGCGAGCAGTACTTC,CASSPAGRGREQYF
.,TRBJ2-7,TRBV5-1,once,TGCGCCAGCAGCCCCCAAGGCAGAGACTCCTACGAGCAGTACTTC,CASSPQGRDSYEQYF
TRBD2,TRBJ2-3,TRBV4-1,.,TGCGCCAGCAGCCAAGTTCTAGCGGGAGGGCCTGGTACGCAGTATTTT,CASSQVLAGGPGTQYF
.,TRBJ1-4,TRBV23-1,few,TGCGCCAGCAGTCCGGAAGTGACTGAAAAACTGTTTTTT,CASSPEVTEKLFF
.,TRBJ2-7,TRBV5-1,.,TGCGCCAGCAGCTTTTTACAGGGTCTAGGAGACGAGCAGTACTTC,CASSFLQGLGDEQYF
.,TRBJ2-3,TRBV18,.,TGTGCCAGCTCACCGCCGAACAGGGGCACAGATACGCAGTATTTT,CASSPPNRGTDTQYF
TRBD2,TRBJ2-3,TRBV28,.,TGTGCCAGCAGTCCCTTAGCGGGAACAGATACGCAGTATTTT,CASSPLAGTDTQYF
TRBD2,TRBJ2-1,TRBV4-2,.,TGTGCCAGCAGCCGAGTCGGACTAGCGGCTTCCTACAATGAGCAGTTCTTC,CASSRVGLAASYNEQFF
.,TRBJ2-3,TRBV7-9,few,TGTGCCAGCAGCCTCAACGGCTACACAGATACGCAGTATTTT,CASSLNGYTDTQYF
.,TRBJ2-2,TRBV7-9,.,TGTGCCAGCAGCTTAGCGCGAGCGCAGAACACCGGGGAGCTGTTTTTT,CASSLARAQNTGELFF
TRBD2,TRBJ2-4,TRBV2,.,TGTGCCAGCAGTGACGCTAGCGGGGACAAAAACATTCAGTACTTC,CASSDASGDKNIQYF
.,TRBJ1-2,TRBV28,many,TGTGCCAGCAGGGTCGTAGACTATGGCTACACCTTC,CASRVVDYGYTF
.,TRBJ2-2,TRBV7-2,.,TGTGCCAGCAGCTTAGTTCGGCCGGGGACCGGGGAGCTGTTTTTT,CASSLVRPGTGELFF
TRBD1,TRBJ1-1,TRBV5-1,.,TGCGCCAGCAGCCCCCGGGACAGGGCTGAAGCTTTCTTT,CASSPRDRAEAFF
.,TRBJ1-3,TRBV4-2,.,TGTGCCAGCAGCCAAGTAGGAGGAAACACCATATATTTT,CASSQVGGNTIYF
.,TRBJ1-2,TRBV7-2,.,TGTGCCAGCAGCTTACGGGGCCTCTATGGCTACACCTTC,CASSLRGLYGYTF